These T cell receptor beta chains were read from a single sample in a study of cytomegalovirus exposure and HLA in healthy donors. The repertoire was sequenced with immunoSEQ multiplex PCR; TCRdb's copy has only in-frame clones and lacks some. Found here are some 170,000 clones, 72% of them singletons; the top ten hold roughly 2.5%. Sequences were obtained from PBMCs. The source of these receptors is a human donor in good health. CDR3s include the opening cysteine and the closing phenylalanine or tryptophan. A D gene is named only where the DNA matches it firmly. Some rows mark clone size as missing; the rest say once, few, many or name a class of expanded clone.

CDR3 protein: CASSLSARGQEKLFF
CDR3 DNA: TGTGCCAGCAGTTTATCAGCCCGAGGACAGGAAAAACTGTTTTTT
J gene: TRBJ1-4
clone size: .
V gene: TRBV27
D gene: .

CDR3 protein: CATKNSGGYYGYTF
CDR3 DNA: TGTGCCACGAAAAACTCAGGAGGTTACTATGGCTACACCTTC
J gene: TRBJ1-2
clone size: .
V gene: TRBV2
D gene: .

CDR3 protein: CASSAVGRTEAFF
CDR3 DNA: TGTGCCAGCAGTGCGGTAGGACGGACTGAGGCTTTCTTT
J gene: TRBJ1-1
clone size: .
V gene: TRBV6-1
D gene: .

CDR3 protein: CASSVLGGMDYGYTF
CDR3 DNA: TGTGCCAGCAGCGTATTAGGAGGGATGGACTATGGCTACACCTTC
J gene: TRBJ1-2
clone size: .
V gene: TRBV9
D gene: .

CDR3 protein: CASSGPGENIQYF
CDR3 DNA: TGTGCCAGCAGCGGCCCAGGGGAAAACATTCAGTACTTC
J gene: TRBJ2-4
clone size: .
V gene: TRBV5-6
D gene: .

CDR3 protein: CASSYSGQGVGDTQYF
CDR3 DNA: TGTGCCAGCAGTTACTCGGGACAGGGGGTTGGGGATACGCAGTATTTT
J gene: TRBJ2-3
clone size: .
V gene: TRBV6-5
D gene: TRBD1

CDR3 protein: CASNDGSSGNTEAFF
CDR3 DNA: TGTGCCAGCAATGACGGATCCTCAGGGAACACTGAAGCTTTCTTT
J gene: TRBJ1-1
clone size: many
V gene: TRBV27
D gene: .

CDR3 protein: CASSPGTGQETQYF
CDR3 DNA: TGTGCCAGCAGCCCAGGGACAGGGCAAGAGACCCAGTACTTC
J gene: TRBJ2-5
clone size: .
V gene: TRBV9
D gene: TRBD1

CDR3 protein: CATSRGTGTFDSPLHF
CDR3 DNA: TGTGCCACCAGCAGAGGGACAGGGACATTTGATTCACCCCTCCACTTT
J gene: TRBJ1-6
clone size: .
V gene: TRBV15
D gene: TRBD1

CDR3 protein: CASSVGGTGDTEAFF
CDR3 DNA: TGTGCCAGCAGCGTAGGCGGGACAGGGGACACTGAAGCTTTCTTT
J gene: TRBJ1-1
clone size: .
V gene: TRBV9
D gene: TRBD1

CDR3 protein: CASSMDSGYYGYTF
CDR3 DNA: TGTGCCAGCAGCATGGACAGTGGATATTATGGCTACACCTTC
J gene: TRBJ1-2
clone size: .
V gene: TRBV6-5
D gene: .

CDR3 protein: CATSRDRGPYEQYF
CDR3 DNA: TGTGCCACCAGCAGAGATCGAGGCCCCTACGAGCAGTACTTC
J gene: TRBJ2-7
clone size: .
V gene: TRBV15
D gene: .